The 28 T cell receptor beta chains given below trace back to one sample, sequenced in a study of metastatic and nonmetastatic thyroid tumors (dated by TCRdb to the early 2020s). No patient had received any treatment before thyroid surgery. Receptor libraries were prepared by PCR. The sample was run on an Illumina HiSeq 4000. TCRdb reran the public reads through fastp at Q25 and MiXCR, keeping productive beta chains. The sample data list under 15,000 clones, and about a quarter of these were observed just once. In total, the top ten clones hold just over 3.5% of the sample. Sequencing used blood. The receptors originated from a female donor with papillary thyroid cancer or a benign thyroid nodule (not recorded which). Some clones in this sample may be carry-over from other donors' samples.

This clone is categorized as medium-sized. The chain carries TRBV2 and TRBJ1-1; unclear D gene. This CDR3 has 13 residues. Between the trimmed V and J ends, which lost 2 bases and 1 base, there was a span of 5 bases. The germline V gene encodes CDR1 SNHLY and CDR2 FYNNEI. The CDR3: CASSELENTEAFF. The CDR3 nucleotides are TGTGCCAGCAGTGAATTGGAGAACACTGAAGCTTTCTTT.

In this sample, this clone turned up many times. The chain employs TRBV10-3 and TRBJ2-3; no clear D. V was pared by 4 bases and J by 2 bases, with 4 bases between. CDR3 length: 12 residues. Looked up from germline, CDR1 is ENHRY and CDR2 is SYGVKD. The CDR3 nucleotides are TGTGCCATCAGTGCCGACACAGATACGCAGTATTTT. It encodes CAISADTDTQYF.

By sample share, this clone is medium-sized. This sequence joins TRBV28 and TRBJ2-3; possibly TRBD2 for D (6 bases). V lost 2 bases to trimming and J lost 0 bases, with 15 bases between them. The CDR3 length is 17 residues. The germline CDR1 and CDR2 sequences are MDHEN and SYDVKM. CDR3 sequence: CASSLVSGLLSTDTQYF. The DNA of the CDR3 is TGTGCCAGCAGTTTAGTCTCGGGACTTCTAAGCACAGATACGCAGTATTTT.

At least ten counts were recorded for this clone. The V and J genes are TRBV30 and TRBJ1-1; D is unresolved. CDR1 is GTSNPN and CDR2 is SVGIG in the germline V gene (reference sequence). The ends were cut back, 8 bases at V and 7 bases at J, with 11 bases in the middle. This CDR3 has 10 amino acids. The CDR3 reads CAHGEVEAFF. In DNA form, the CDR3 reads TGTGCCCACGGGGAAGTTGAAGCTTTCTTT.

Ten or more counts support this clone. The chain's CDR3 is CASSISGNTIYF. DNA for the CDR3: TGTGCCAGCAGCATCTCTGGAAACACCATATATTTT. This chain uses TRBV9 with TRBJ1-3; D ambiguous. The CDR3 runs to 12 residues. Per the germline V gene, CDR1 is SGDLS and CDR2 is YYNGEE. With 4 bases removed from V and 0 bases from J, the gap between germline ends came to 2 bases.

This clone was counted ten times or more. The CDR3 loop reads CASSWTGDPYEQYV. The CDR3 DNA follows: TGTGCCAGCAGCTGGACAGGGGACCCCTACGAGCAGTACGTC. This chain connects TRBV5-6 to TRBJ2-7; 9 bases map to TRBD1. The junction had 3 bases not matched to a gene; V was cut back by 3 bases and J by 2 bases. The CDR3 extends over 14 amino acids. CDR1 SGHDT and CDR2 YYEEEE come from the germline V gene.

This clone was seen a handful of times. The CDR3 coding sequence is TGTGCCAGCTACCACCTGGCTAACTATGGCTACACCTTC. Translating it yields CASYHLANYGYTF. The V gene is TRBV28, the J gene TRBJ1-2; D is unclear. V was trimmed by 8 bases and J by 0 bases, leaving 10 bases between them. Germline V lookup: CDR1 MDHEN, CDR2 SYDVKM. CDR3 length equals 13 residues.

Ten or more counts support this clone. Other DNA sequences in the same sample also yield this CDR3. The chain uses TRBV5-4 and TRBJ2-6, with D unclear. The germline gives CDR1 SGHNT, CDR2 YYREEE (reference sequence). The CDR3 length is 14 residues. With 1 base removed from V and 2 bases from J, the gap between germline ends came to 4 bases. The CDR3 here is CASSLRPGANVLTF. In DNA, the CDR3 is TGTGCCAGCAGCTTGCGACCTGGGGCCAACGTCCTGACTTTC.

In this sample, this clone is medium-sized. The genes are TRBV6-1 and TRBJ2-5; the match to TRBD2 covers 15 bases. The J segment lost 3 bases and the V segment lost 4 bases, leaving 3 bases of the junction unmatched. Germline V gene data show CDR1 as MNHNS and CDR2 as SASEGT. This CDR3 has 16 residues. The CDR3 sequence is CASSGTSGGVEETQYF. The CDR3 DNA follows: TGTGCCAGCAGTGGGACTAGCGGGGGGGTGGAAGAGACCCAGTACTTC.

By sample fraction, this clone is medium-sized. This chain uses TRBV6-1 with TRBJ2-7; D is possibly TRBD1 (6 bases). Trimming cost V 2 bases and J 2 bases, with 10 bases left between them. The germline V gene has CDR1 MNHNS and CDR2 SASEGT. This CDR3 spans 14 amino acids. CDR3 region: CASSEMGATYEQYV. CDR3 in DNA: TGTGCCAGCAGTGAAATGGGGGCAACCTACGAGCAGTACGTC.

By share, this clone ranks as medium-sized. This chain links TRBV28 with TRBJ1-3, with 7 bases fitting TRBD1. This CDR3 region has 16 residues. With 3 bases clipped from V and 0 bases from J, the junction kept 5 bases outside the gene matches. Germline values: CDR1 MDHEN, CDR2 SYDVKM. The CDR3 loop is CASSFEGAHSGNTIYF. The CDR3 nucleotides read TGTGCCAGCAGTTTCGAGGGGGCTCACTCTGGAAACACCATATATTTT.

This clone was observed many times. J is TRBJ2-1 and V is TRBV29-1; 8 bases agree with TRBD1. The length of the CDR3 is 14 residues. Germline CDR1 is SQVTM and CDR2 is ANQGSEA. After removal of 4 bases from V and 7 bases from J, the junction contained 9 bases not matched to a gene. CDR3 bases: TGCAGCGTTGGGGACAGGCGGGTGGCGAATGAGCAGTTCTTC. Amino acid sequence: CSVGDRRVANEQFF.

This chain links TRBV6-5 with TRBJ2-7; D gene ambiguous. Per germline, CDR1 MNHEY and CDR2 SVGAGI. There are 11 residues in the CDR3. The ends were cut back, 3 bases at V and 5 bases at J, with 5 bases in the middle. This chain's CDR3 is CASSYGDEQYF. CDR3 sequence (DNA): TGTGCCAGCAGTTATGGGGACGAGCAGTACTTC.

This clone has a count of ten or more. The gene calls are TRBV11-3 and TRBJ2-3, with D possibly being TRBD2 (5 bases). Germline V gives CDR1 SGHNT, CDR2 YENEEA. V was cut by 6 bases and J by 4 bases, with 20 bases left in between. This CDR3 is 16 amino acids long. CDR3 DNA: TGTGCCAGCAGTAAAACTAGTTCGGGGTCAGCAGATACGCAGTATTTT. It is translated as CASSKTSSGSADTQYF.

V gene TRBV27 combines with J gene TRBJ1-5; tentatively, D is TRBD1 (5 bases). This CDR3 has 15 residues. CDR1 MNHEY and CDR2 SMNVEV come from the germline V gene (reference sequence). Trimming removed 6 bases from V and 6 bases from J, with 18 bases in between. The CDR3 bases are TGTGCCAGCAGCGCCCTCTTGGGGGGTGCTCAGCCCCAGCATTTT. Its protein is CASSALLGGAQPQHF.

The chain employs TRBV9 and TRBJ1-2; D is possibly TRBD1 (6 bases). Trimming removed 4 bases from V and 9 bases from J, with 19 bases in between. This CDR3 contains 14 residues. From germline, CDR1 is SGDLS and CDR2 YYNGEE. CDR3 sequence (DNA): TGTGCCAGCAGCCCTCCCCAGGGGCTTGGATGCTACACCTTC. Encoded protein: CASSPPQGLGCYTF.

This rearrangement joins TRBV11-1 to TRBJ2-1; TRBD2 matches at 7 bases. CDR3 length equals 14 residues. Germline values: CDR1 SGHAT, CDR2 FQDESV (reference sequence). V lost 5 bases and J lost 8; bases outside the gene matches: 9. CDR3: CASSLEVGRDEQFF. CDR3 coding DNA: TGTGCCAGCAGCCTAGAAGTTGGGAGGGATGAGCAGTTCTTC.

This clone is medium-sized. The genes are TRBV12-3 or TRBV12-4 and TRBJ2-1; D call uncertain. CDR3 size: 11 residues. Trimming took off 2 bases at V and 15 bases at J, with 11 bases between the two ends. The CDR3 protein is CASSLMLVRFF. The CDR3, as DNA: TGTGCCAGCAGTTTAATGTTGGTTAGGTTCTTC.

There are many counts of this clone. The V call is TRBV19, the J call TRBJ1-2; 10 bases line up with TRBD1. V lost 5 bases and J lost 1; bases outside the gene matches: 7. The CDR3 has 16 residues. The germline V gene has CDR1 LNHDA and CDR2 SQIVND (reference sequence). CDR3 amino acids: CASSVRQGAVNYGYTF. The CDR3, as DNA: TGTGCCAGTAGTGTCAGACAGGGGGCTGTTAACTATGGCTACACCTTC. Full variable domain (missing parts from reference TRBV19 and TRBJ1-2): DGGITQSPKYLFRKEGQNVTLSCEQNLNHDAMYWYRQDPGQGLRLIYYSQIVNDFQKGDIAEGYSVSREKKESFPLTVTSAQKNPTAFYLCASSVRQGAVNYGYTFGSGTRLTVV.

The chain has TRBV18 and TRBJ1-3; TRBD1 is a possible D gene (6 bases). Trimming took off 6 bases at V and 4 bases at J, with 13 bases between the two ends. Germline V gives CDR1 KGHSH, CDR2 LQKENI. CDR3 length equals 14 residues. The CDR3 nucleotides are TGTGCCAGCTCGCCGGGGACATACGGAAACACCATATATTTT. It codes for CASSPGTYGNTIYF.

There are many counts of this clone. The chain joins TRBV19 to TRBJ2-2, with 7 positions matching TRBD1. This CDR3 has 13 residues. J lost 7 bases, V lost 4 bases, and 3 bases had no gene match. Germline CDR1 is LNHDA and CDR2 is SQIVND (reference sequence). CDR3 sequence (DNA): TGTGCCAGTAGTAGGACAGGAAACGGGGAGCTGTTTTTT. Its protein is CASSRTGNGELFF.

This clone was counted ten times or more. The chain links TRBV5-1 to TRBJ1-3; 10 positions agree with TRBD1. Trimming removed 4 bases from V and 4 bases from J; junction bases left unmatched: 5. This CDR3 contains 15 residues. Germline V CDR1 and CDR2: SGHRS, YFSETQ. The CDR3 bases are TGCGCCAGCAGCCGGGACAGGGGTAGAGGAAACACCATATATTTT. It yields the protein CASSRDRGRGNTIYF.

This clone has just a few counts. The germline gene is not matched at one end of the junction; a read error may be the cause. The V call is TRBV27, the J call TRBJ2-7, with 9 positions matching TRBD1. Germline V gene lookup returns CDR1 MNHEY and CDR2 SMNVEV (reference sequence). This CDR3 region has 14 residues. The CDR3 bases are TGTGCCAACAGTAAGGGGACAGGGCGGTACGAGCAGTACTTC. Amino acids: CANSKGTGRYEQYF.

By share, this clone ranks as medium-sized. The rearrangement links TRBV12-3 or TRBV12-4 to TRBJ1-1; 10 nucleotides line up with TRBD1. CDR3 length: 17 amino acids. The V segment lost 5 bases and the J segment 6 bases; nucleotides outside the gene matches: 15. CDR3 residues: CASSPRDRGKVNPEAFF. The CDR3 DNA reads TGTGCCAGCAGTCCCCGGGACAGGGGTAAGGTAAATCCTGAAGCTTTCTTT.

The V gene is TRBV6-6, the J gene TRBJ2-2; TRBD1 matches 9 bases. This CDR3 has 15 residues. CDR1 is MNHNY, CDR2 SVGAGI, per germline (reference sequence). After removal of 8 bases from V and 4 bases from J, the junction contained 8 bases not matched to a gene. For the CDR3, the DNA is TGTGCCAGCTCATCTGGACAGGGGATCACCGGGGAGCTGTTTTTT. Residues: CASSSGQGITGELFF.

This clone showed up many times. CDR3 region: CSAITRSSQPQHF. For the CDR3, the DNA is TGCAGTGCTATTACCCGTTCCAGTCAGCCCCAGCATTTT. This rearrangement joins TRBV20-1 to TRBJ1-5; D gene unclear. Germline V lookup: CDR1 DFQATT, CDR2 SNEGSKA (reference sequence). This CDR3 has 13 residues. Trimming stripped 4 bases from V and 6 bases from J, with 13 bases between.

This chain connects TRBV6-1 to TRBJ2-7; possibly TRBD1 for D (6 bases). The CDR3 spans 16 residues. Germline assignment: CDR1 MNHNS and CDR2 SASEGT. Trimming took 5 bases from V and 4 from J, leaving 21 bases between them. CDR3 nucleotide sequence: TGTGCCAGCAGTATAGGACAGAATAAAACGGGATACGAGCAGTACTTC. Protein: CASSIGQNKTGYEQYF.

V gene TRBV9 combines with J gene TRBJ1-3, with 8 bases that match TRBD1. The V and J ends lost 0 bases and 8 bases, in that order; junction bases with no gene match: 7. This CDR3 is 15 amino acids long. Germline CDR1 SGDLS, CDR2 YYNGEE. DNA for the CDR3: TGTGCCAGCAGCGTAGTTTCAGGGGGCACGGACACCATATATTTT. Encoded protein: CASSVVSGGTDTIYF.